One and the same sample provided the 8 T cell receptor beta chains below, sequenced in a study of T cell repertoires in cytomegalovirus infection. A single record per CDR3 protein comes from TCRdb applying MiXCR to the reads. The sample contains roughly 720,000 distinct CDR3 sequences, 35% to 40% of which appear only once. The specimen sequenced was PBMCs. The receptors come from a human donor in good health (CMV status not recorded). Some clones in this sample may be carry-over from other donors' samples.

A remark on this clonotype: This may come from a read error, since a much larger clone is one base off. The CDR3 sequence: CASSLSPAGAFF. The CDR3 coding sequence is TGTGCCAGCAGTTTAAGTCCGGCTGGAGCTTTCTTT. This chain connects TRBV28 to TRBJ1-1; D call uncertain. The CDR3 is 12 residues long. Germline CDR1 MDHEN, CDR2 SYDVKM. V gave up 2 bases and J gave up 10 bases, with 11 bases separating them.

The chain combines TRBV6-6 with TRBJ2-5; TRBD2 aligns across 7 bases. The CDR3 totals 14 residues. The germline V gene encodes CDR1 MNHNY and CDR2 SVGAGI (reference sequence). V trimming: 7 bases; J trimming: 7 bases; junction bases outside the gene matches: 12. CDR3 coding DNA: TGTGCCAGCACCCCCCCCGGGGGGACTGGGACCCAGTACTTC. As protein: CASTPPGGTGTQYF.

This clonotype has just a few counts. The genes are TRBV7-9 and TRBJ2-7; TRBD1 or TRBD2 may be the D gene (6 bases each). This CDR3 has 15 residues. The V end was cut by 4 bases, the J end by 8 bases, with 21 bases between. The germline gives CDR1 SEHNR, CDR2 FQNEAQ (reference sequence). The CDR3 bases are TGTGCCAGCAGCTCGGCGACAGGCGGGACACCTAAGCAGTACTTC. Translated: CASSSATGGTPKQYF.

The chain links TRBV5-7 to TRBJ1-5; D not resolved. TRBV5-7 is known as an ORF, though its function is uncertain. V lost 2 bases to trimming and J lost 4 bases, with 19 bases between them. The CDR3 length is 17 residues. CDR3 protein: CASSLAPPQQLNQPQHF. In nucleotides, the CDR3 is TGTGCCAGCAGCTTAGCTCCCCCCCAACAATTGAATCAGCCCCAGCATTTT.

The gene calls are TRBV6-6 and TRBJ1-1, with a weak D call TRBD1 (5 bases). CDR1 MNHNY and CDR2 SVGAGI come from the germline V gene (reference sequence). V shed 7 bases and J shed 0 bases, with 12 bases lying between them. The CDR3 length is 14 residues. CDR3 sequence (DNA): TGTGCCAGCAACCCAAGGGGCATGAACACTGAAGCTTTCTTT. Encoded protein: CASNPRGMNTEAFF.

The CDR3 region has the DNA TGTGCCAGCACTCTCATAGGCGATACGCAGTATTTT. Its protein is CASTLIGDTQYF. The rearrangement uses TRBV6-1 and TRBJ2-3; D gene ambiguous. V lost 7 bases and J 6 bases, leaving 11 bases between the germline ends. CDR3 length equals 12 residues. Per germline, CDR1 MNHNS and CDR2 SASEGT.

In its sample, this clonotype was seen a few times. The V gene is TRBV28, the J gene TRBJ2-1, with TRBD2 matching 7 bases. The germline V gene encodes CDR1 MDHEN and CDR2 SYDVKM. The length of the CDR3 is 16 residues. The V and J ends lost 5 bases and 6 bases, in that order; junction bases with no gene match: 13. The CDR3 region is CASSTIGRGGLNEQFF. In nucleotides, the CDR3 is TGTGCCAGCAGTACGATCGGCCGGGGAGGGCTCAATGAGCAGTTCTTC.

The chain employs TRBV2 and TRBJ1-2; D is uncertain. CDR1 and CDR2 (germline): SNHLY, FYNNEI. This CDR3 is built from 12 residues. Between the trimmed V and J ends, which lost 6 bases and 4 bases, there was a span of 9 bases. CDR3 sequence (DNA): TGTGCCAGCAGGGGAACAGTCTATGGCTACACCTTC. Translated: CASRGTVYGYTF.